The entry below gives a single TCR beta chain sequence along with its context. Its specificity is not known. The sample originates from a study of T cell responses to AZD1222 COVID-19 vaccine. Whole-study results and caveats: Possibly, clonal diversity was underestimated; donors were largely white British and included more females.

TCRdb's table, derived via immunoSEQ multiplex PCR, lists solely in-frame clones and lacks some. The data contain 150,000 or so clones, approximately 90% of them singletons. The CDR3 consists of 17 residues. V was trimmed by 5 bases and J by 2 bases, leaving 19 bases between them. CDR1 is LNHDA and CDR2 is SQIVND in the germline V gene (reference sequence). Sequences were derived from peripheral blood, sampled 28 days after the second AZD1222 dose. The TCR originated in an adult who received the AZD1222 COVID-19 vaccine. V usage is TRBV19 and J usage is TRBJ1-5, with D possibly matching TRBD1 (5 bases). The CDR3 reads CASSFPPGQWGNQPQHF. DNA for the CDR3: TGTGCCAGTAGTTTTCCCCCGGGGCAATGGGGCAATCAGCCCCAGCATTTT.